This T cell receptor (beta chain) was observed in a study (dated by TCRdb to 2016 to 2017). This clonotype has just a few counts. It lacks a known antigen. No clone much larger than this one lies a single base away; base qualities are absent. V loses 0 bases, J loses 5 bases, and the germline ends lie 16 bases apart. According to the germline V gene (reference sequence), CDR1 reads DFQATT and CDR2 reads SNEGSKA. The CDR3 goes from the cysteine to the phenylalanine over 15 residues. Of all the DNA, just the CDR3 is kept, 45 bases in frame from base 1. The method was RT-PCR. The instrument was an Illumina MiSeq. The public reads were reprocessed in TCRdb via fastp at Q25 and MiXCR, keeping in-frame beta chains. Every entry covers one CDR3 protein and lists the most common genes and DNA from its rows. A total of more than 600,000 distinct CDR3 sequences appear in this sample, 12% to 15% of them only once. The top ten constitute about 3.9% of the sample.

In this chain, TRBV20-1 is recombined with TRBJ2-5; the D region possibly corresponds to TRBD2 (7 bases align). Sequenced material: memory CD4+ T cells from blood. The receptor was derived from a female donor in good health, serving as a healthy control. The CDR3 in this case is CSARDNRGAWETQYF. The base sequence is TGCAGTGCTAGAGATAACCGGGGGGCTTGGGAGACCCAGTACTTC.